The clone carrying this T cell receptor beta chain was seen at least ten times. Its antigen is not known. The data derive from a study of naive and memory T cell subsets. Study-wide results and limits: There was no ground truth to check naive and memory subset results. A few larger clonotypes appeared in naive repertoires, especially CD8, possibly memory cells re-expressing CD45RA.

Two oligonucleotides, mixed equimolar, formed the beta constant-region primer covering TRBC1 and TRBC2. Nested alpha and beta constant-region primers with the SP2 primer drove four PCR rounds on ligated cDNA. TCRdb reprocessed the UMI-ligation and nested PCR reads via MiXCR and lists one record per CDR3 protein. The sample includes around 140,000 distinct CDR3 sequences, approximately 24% of them seen just once. This CDR3 is built from 17 residues. The J segment lost 5 bases and the V segment lost 0 bases, leaving 12 bases of the junction unmatched. CDR1 and CDR2 (germline): DFQATT, SNEGSKA (reference sequence). Cells stained for CD3, CD4, CD8, CD45RA, CD27 and viability were sorted into four CD45RA/CD27 subsets.

The TCR sequence derives from a human donor in good health. Sequencing input: naive CD4+ T cells from blood. The chain links TRBV20-1 to TRBJ2-1; 8 positions match TRBD2. The CDR3: CSAREIGRDAVNNEQFF. The CDR3 DNA is TGCAGTGCTAGAGAGATCGGGAGGGACGCAGTAAACAATGAGCAGTTCTTC.